This section outlines one TCR beta chain sequence together with its context. The V segment lost 2 bases and the J segment 2 bases; nucleotides outside the gene matches: 20. The CDR3 is 22 amino acids. The germline CDR1 and CDR2 sequences are MGHRA and YSYEKL. This entry is derived from a study of blood T cell repertoires in COVID-19. Study information: COVID-19 samples from acute and convalescent phases originated in the United States, Italy and Spain. PBMCs, B-cell-depleted T cells, or T cells were the source of the cDNA or gDNA that made up the material.

Assay used: immunoSEQ multiplex PCR; TCRdb lists only in-frame clones, some missing. The sample yields tens of thousands of clones, 92% seen once. This clonotype was obtained from a human donor in a cohort sampled during active COVID-19. Input material: peripheral blood. The rearrangement joins TRBV4-1 to TRBJ2-7; 14 bases map to TRBD2. CDR3 sequence: CASSQSDGRRWGLAGVAYEQYF. CDR3 bases: TGCGCCAGCAGCCAATCTGACGGGAGGAGGTGGGGACTAGCGGGAGTTGCCTACGAGCAGTACTTC.